This T cell receptor (beta chain) stems from a study of cytomegalovirus exposure and HLA in healthy donors. In the case of this clone: As yet, its antigen is unknown.

This CDR3 spans 14 amino acids. Per the germline V gene, CDR1 is MNHNY and CDR2 is SVGAGI (reference sequence). V lost 3 bases, J lost 0 bases, and 6 bases lay in between. Study findings and constraints: The authors enumerated over 150 TCR beta chains as linked to cytomegalovirus. TCR beta chain V- and J-gene trimming was linked, in a later analysis, to a missense variant in DCLRE1C. A few CMV-associated chains proved CMV antigen-specific in vitro.

Every donor was a healthy person donating bone marrow. The PCR was carried out with 60 Vbeta primers and 13 Jbeta primers. TCRdb keeps only in-frame clones here, not all; method: immunoSEQ multiplex PCR. The data contain 130,000 to 150,000 clones, 60% to 85% of them singletons. Material: PBMCs. This TCR was recovered from a male donor in good health and CMV-seronegative. The rearrangement links TRBV6-6 to TRBJ1-5; no definite D call. The DNA for the CDR3 is TGTGCCAGCAGTTATGAGAATAGCAATCAGCCCCAGCATTTT. This sequence encodes CASSYENSNQPQHF.